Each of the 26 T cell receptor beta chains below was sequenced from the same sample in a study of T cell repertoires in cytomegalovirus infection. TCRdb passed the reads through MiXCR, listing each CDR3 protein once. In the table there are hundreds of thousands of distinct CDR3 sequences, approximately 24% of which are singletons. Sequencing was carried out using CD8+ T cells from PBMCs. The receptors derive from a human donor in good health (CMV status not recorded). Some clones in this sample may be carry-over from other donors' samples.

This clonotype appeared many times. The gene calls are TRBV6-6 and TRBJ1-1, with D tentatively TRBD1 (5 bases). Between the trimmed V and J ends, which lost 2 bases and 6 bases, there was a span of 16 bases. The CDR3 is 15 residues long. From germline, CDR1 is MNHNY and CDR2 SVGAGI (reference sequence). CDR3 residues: CASSYPTVEAPEAFF. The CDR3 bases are TGTGCCAGCAGTTACCCGACAGTGGAGGCCCCTGAAGCTTTCTTT.

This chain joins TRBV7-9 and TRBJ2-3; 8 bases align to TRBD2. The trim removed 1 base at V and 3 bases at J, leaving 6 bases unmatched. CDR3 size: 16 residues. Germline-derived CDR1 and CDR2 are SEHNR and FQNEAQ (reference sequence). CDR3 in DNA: TGTGCCAGCAGCTTAGTCGGGGGGGTCCGAACAGATACGCAGTATTTT. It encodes CASSLVGGVRTDTQYF.

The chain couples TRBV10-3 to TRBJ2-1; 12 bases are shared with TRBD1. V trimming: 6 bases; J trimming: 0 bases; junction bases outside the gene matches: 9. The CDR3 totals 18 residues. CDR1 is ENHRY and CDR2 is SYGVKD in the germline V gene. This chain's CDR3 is CAISPGTGGDSSYNEQFF. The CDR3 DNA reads TGTGCCATCAGCCCCGGGACAGGGGGCGATAGCTCCTACAATGAGCAGTTCTTC.

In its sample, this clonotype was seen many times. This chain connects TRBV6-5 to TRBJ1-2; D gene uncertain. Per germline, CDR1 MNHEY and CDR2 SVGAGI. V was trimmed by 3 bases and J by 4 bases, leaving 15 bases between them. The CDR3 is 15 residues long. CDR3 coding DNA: TGTGCCAGCAGTTATTCCCAATCATCCTTCTATGGCTACACCTTC. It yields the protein CASSYSQSSFYGYTF.

CDR3: CASSIYQGSTGELFF. The CDR3 DNA reads TGTGCCAGTAGTATATATCAGGGGAGCACCGGGGAGCTGTTTTTT. The V call is TRBV19, the J call TRBJ2-2, with TRBD1 as a possible D gene (6 bases). V lost 2 bases, J lost 4 bases, and 11 bases lay in between. The CDR3 extends over 15 amino acids. Germline loops: CDR1 LNHDA, CDR2 SQIVND (reference sequence).

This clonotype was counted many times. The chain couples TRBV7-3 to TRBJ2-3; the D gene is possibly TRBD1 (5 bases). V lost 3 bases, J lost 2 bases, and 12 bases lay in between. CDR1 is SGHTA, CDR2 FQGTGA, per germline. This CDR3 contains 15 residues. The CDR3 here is CASSLTWGHTDTQYF. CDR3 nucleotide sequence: TGTGCCAGCAGCTTGACGTGGGGCCACACAGATACGCAGTATTTT.

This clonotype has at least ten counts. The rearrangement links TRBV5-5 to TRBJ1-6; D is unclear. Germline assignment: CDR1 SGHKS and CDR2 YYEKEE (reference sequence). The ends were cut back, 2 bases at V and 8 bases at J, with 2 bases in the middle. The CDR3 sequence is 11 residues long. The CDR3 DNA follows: TGTGCCAGCAGCTTTGATTCACCCCTCCACTTT. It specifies CASSFDSPLHF.

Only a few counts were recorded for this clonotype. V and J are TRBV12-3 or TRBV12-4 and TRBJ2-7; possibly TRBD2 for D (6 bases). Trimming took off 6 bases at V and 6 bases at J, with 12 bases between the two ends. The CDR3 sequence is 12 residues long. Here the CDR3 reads CASSQGLPEQYF. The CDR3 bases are TGTGCCAGCAGCCAGGGACTGCCCGAGCAGTACTTC.

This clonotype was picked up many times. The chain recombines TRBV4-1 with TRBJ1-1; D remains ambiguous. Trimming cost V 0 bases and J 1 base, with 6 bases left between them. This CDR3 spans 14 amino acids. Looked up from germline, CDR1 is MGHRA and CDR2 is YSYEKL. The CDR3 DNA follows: TGCGCCAGCAGCCAAGAAGGGCCGAACACTGAAGCTTTCTTT. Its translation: CASSQEGPNTEAFF.

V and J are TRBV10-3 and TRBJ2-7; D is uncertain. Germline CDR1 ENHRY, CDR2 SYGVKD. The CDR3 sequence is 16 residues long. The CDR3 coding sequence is TGTACCATCAGTGAGACATTTATAGGGATGTCCGGCGAGCAGTACGTC. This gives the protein CTISETFIGMSGEQYV.

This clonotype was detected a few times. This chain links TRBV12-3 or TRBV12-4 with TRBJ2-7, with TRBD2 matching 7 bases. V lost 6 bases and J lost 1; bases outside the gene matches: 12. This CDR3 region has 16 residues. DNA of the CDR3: TGTGCCAGCAGCCCAGGCATGGGGAGGGATTCCTACGAGCAGTACGTC. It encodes CASSPGMGRDSYEQYV.

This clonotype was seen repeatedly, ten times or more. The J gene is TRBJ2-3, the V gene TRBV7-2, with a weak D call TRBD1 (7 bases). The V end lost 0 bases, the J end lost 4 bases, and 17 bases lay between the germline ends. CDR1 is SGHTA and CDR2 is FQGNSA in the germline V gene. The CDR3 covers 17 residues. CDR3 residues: CASSLAGTQGRPDTQYF. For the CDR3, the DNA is TGTGCCAGCAGCTTAGCGGGCACACAGGGGAGGCCAGATACGCAGTATTTT.

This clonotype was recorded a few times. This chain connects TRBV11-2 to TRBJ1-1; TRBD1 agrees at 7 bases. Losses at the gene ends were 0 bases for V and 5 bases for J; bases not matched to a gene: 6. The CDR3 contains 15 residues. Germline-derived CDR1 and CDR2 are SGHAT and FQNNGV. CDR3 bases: TGTGCCAGCAGCTTAGAAGCAGGGGGAATGACTGAAGCTTTCTTT. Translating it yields CASSLEAGGMTEAFF.

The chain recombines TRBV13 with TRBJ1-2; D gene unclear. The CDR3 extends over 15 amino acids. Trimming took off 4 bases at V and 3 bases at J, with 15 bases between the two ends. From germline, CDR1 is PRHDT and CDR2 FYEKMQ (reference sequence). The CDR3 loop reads CASSSTPTSDYGYTF. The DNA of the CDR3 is TGTGCCAGCAGCTCCACCCCTACTTCGGACTATGGCTACACCTTC. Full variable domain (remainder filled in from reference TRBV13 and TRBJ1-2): AAGVIQSPRHLIKEKRETATLKCYPIPRHDTVYWYQQGPGQDPQFLISFYEKMQSDKGSIPDRFSAQQFSDYHSELNMSSLELGDSALYFCASSSTPTSDYGYTFGSGTRLTVV.

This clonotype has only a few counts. The CDR3 protein is CSARARQGEDPTGELFF. In DNA form, the CDR3 reads TGCAGTGCTAGAGCCCGACAGGGGGAGGACCCTACCGGGGAGCTGTTTTTT. V usage is TRBV20-1 and J usage is TRBJ2-2, with 9 bases that match TRBD1. With 1 base clipped from V and 5 bases from J, the junction kept 11 bases outside the gene matches. CDR1 is DFQATT and CDR2 is SNEGSKA in the germline V gene (reference sequence). CDR3 length equals 17 residues.

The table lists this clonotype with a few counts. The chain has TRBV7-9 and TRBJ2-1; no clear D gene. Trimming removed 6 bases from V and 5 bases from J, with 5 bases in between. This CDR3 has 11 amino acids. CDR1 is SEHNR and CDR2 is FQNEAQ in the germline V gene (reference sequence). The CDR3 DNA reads TGTGCCAGCAGACGACACAATGAGCAGTTCTTC. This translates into CASRRHNEQFF.

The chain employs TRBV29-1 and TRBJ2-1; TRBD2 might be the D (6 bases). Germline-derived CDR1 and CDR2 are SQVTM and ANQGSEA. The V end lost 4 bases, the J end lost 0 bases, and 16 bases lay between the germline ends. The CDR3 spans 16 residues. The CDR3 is CSVVGLGRGSYNEQFF. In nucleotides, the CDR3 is TGCAGCGTTGTAGGTTTGGGGCGGGGCTCCTACAATGAGCAGTTCTTC.

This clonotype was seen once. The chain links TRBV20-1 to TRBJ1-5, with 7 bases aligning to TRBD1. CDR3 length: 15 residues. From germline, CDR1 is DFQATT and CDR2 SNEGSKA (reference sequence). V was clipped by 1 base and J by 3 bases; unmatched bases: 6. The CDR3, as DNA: TGCAGTGCTAGAGTACAGGGGATTTCCAATCAGCCCCAGCATTTT. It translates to CSARVQGISNQPQHF.

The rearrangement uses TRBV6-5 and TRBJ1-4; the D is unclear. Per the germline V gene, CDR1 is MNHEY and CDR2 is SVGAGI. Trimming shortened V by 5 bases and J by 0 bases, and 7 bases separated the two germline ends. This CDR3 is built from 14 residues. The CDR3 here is CASSRRSTNEKLFF. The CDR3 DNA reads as TGTGCCAGCAGTAGACGGTCAACTAATGAAAAACTGTTTTTT.

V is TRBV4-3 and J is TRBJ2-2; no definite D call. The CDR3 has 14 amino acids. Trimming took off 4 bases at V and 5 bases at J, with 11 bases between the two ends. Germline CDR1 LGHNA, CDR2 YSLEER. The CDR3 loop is CASSPSLGTGELFF. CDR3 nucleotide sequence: TGCGCCAGCAGCCCCTCCCTGGGAACCGGGGAGCTGTTTTTT.

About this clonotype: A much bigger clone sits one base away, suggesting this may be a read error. The CDR3 region has the DNA TGTGCCAGCGACCTCCAAGAGACCCAGCACTTC. It yields the protein CASDLQETQHF. This rearrangement joins TRBV7-9 to TRBJ2-5; the D is unclear. The CDR3 contains 11 residues. CDR1 is SEHNR and CDR2 is FQNEAQ in the germline V gene (reference sequence).

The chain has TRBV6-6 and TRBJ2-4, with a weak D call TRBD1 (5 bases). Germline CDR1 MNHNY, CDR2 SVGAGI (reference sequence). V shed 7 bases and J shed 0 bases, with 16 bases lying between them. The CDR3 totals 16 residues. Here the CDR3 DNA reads TGTGCCAGCAATAACCCAGGGTCCTTAGCCAAAAACATTCAGTACTTC. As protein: CASNNPGSLAKNIQYF.

Here the CDR3 reads CASSPPGQDTDTQYF. Written as DNA, the CDR3 is TGTGCCAGCAGTCCCCCGGGACAGGACACAGATACGCAGTATTTT. The chain links TRBV12-3 or TRBV12-4 to TRBJ2-3; 8 nucleotides match TRBD1. This CDR3 comprises 15 residues. After removal of 5 bases from V and 2 bases from J, the junction contained 6 bases not matched to a gene.

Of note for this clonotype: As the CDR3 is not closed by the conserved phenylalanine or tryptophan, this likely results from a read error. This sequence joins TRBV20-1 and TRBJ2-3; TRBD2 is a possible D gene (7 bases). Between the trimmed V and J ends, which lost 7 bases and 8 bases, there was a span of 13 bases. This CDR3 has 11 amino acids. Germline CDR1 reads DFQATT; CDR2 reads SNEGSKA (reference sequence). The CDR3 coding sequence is TGCAGTGAAAGGGGGAGGGGTACGCAGTATTTA. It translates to CSERGRGTQYL.

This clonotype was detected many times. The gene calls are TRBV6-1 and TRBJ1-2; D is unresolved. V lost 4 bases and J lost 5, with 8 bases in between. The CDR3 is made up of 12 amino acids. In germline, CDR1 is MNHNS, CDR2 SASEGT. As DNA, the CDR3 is TGTGCCAGCAGTGGAAAGATGTATGGCTACACCTTC. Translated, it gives CASSGKMYGYTF.

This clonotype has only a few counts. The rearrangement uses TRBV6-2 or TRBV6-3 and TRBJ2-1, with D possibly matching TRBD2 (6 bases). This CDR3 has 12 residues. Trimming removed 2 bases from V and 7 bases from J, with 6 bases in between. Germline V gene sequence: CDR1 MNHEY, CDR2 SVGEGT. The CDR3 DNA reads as TGTGCCAGCAGTTACGGGACTAATGAGCAGTTCTTC. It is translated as CASSYGTNEQFF.